These 2 T cell receptor beta chains were all obtained from the same sample, sequenced in a study of T cells expressing NK-cell markers. After re-calling the 5' RACE reads, TCRdb lists one entry per CDR3 protein, DNA absent. The sample table sets out 250,000 or so distinct CDR3 sequences. The sample comprised blood T cells: a sorted CD56 or NKG2C T cell subset, CD4+ or CD8+ T cells, or bulk PBMC T cells (not recorded which). The source is a woman between 18 and 69 years old in good health.

The CDR3 loop reads CASSLDALGAFF. V is TRBV7-2 and J is TRBJ1-1; TCRdb gives TRBD1 as the D gene, but with no DNA this cannot be confirmed. CDR3 length equals 12 residues. Looked up from germline, CDR1 is SGHTA and CDR2 is FQGNSA.

V is TRBV5-1 and J is TRBJ2-1; TCRdb gives TRBD2 as the D gene, but with no DNA this cannot be confirmed. Germline V gene sequence: CDR1 SGHRS, CDR2 YFSETQ. The CDR3 totals 14 residues. The CDR3 region is CASSSGLAGYEQFF.